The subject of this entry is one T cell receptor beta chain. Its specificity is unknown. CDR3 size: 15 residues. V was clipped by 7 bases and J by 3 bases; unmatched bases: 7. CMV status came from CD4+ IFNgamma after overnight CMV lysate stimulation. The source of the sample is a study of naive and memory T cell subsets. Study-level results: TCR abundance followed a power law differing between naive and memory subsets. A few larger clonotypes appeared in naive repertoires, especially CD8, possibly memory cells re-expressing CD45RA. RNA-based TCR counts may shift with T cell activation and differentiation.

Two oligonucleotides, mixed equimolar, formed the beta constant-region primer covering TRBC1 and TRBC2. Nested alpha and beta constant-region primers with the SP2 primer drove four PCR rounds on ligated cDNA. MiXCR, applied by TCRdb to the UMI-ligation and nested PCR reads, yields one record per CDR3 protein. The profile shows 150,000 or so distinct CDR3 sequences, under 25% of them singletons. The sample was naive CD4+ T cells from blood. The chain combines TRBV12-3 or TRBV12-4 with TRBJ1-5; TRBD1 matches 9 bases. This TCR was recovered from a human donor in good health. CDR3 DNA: TGTGCCAGCATGGAGGACAGGGGATTCAATCAGCCCCAGCATTTT. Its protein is CASMEDRGFNQPQHF.